The 3 T cell receptor beta chains in this list originate from one sample, sequenced in a study of beta chain features in type 1 diabetes. The study reverse transcribed the entire isolated RNA, so it sequenced expressed TCRB transcripts. TCRdb's table, derived via immunoSEQ multiplex PCR, lists solely in-frame clones and lacks some. Seen here are roughly 500,000 clones, more than 9.5% observed once, and the top ten hold approximately 0.045%. What was sequenced was naive CD4+ T cells from blood. Receptors originate from a young woman in good health.

This clone was seen a handful of times. The chain employs TRBV2 and TRBJ2-7; D uncertain. The CDR3 is made up of 14 amino acids. Germline CDR1 and CDR2: SNHLY and FYNNEI. V was clipped by 5 bases and J by 6 bases, with 17 bases between them. CDR3 in DNA: TGTGCCAGCAGTAAGAACTATCCAAGGACCGAGCAGTACTTC. This encodes CASSKNYPRTEQYF.

The genes are TRBV4-3 and TRBJ2-4, with a tentative D call TRBD1 (6 bases). This CDR3 contains 16 residues. Between the trimmed V and J ends, which lost 4 bases and 9 bases, there was a span of 22 bases. Per the germline V gene, CDR1 is LGHNA and CDR2 is YSLEER. CDR3 DNA: TGCGCCAGCAGCCTCTTCAGGGGCGGGTCGGAAGTCATTCAGTACTTC. Translating gives CASSLFRGGSEVIQYF.

The chain is built from TRBV30 and TRBJ1-2, with D unclear. Germline-derived CDR1 and CDR2 are GTSNPN and SVGIG (reference sequence). The CDR3 totals 13 residues. V was trimmed by 0 bases and J by 3 bases, leaving 8 bases between them. The CDR3 sequence: CAWSVLTDYGYTF. The CDR3 DNA follows: TGTGCCTGGAGTGTACTCACGGACTATGGCTACACCTTC.